Listed below are T cell receptor beta chains from one sample, sequenced in a study of T cell responses to AZD1222 COVID-19 vaccine. Libraries were prepared by immunoSEQ multiplex PCR; TCRdb keeps only in-frame clonotypes and omits some of them. The table has some 130,000 clones, around 90% seen once. The sequencing used peripheral blood, collected on day 0 of AZD1222 vaccination. Receptor source: an adult in good health. CDR3s include the opening cysteine and the closing phenylalanine or tryptophan.

j_call v_call cdr3_aa
TRBJ1-6 TRBV6-6 CASSYTRGLSGSPLHF
TRBJ1-4 TRBV28 CASSSQGLTNEKLFF
TRBJ2-2 TRBV12-3/TRBV12-4 CASTELPGELFF
TRBJ1-6 TRBV30 CAWNRGLNSPLHF
TRBJ1-2 TRBV6-2/TRBV6-3 CASSYRAVYNYGYTF
TRBJ1-2 TRBV6-5 CASTPGDRGHGYTF
TRBJ2-5 TRBV18 CASSPPGQGTQYF
TRBJ2-3 TRBV6-1 CASSEAAGGLAGATQYF
TRBJ1-1 TRBV9 CASSAGPGQTSRAFF
TRBJ2-7 TRBV6-5 CASSSGTAISYEQYF
TRBJ1-2 TRBV5-4 CASSLSLSGSGYGYTF
TRBJ1-3 TRBV7-9 CASSGTASGNTIYF
TRBJ1-3 TRBV28 CASSTRPTGTRGISGNTIYF
TRBJ2-7 TRBV20-1 CSASLAGAHEQYF
TRBJ2-1 TRBV6-1 CASSERGEGRGFYNEQFF
TRBJ1-2 TRBV3-1/TRBV3-2 CASSQEYSGGYTF